The 10 T cell receptor beta chains presented below share a single source sample, sequenced in a study of T-cell reconstitution after alpha-beta-depleted transplantation in children. TCRbeta library preparation incorporated unique molecular identifiers. MiXCR, applied by TCRdb to the PCR reads, yields one record per CDR3 protein. The sample includes around 380,000 distinct CDR3 sequences, about a tenth of them seen just once. Sequencing used PBMCs from the stem cell graft donor, obtained from the stem cell graft. The receptors stem from a human donor who donated a stem cell graft to a child with acute myeloid leukemia.

The chain carries TRBV5-1 and TRBJ2-3; D is possibly TRBD1 (5 bases). CDR1 SGHRS and CDR2 YFSETQ come from the germline V gene. V lost 0 bases and J 2 bases, leaving 7 bases between the germline ends. The CDR3 loop spans 14 amino acids. The CDR3 DNA follows: TGCGCCAGCAGCTTGGGACAGACCACAGATACGCAGTATTTT. Its protein is CASSLGQTTDTQYF.

The V gene is TRBV10-3, the J gene TRBJ2-2; the D call may be TRBD1 or TRBD2 (5 bases each). V was cut by 6 bases and J by 4 bases, with 15 bases left in between. The CDR3 totals 15 residues. Germline CDR1 is ENHRY and CDR2 is SYGVKD. The CDR3 nucleotides are TGTGCCATCAGGGGAGACAGTGAGGGCACCGGGGAGCTGTTTTTT. Its translation is CAIRGDSEGTGELFF.

This clonotype was observed at least ten times. The chain couples TRBV29-1 to TRBJ2-5; a weak D match, TRBD2 (5 bases). Germline V lookup: CDR1 SQVTM, CDR2 ANQGSEA. The V end was cut by 6 bases, the J end by 2 bases, with 19 bases between. The CDR3 is made up of 15 amino acids. The DNA of the CDR3 is TGCAGCGTCATACACGGCGGCGGGCTTCAAGAGACCCAGTACTTC. Amino acid sequence: CSVIHGGGLQETQYF.

This chain joins TRBV29-1 and TRBJ2-1, with D possibly matching TRBD2 (5 bases). Trimming shortened V by 0 bases and J by 4 bases, and 13 bases separated the two germline ends. The CDR3 is 15 residues long. CDR1 SQVTM and CDR2 ANQGSEA come from the germline V gene. CDR3 in DNA: TGCAGCGTTGAAGATCTGGTGGGAGCTTACAATGAGCAGTTCTTC. This encodes CSVEDLVGAYNEQFF.

This clonotype has a handful of counts. CDR3 coding DNA: TGTGCCAGCAGTCCCGAACGGCGGGAGCTTAACGAGCAGTACTTC. Amino acid sequence: CASSPERRELNEQYF. This chain joins TRBV12-3 or TRBV12-4 and TRBJ2-7, with TRBD2 identical over 7 bases. Trimming removed 5 bases from V and 5 bases from J; junction bases left unmatched: 12. The CDR3 spans 15 residues.

This clonotype was picked up a small number of times. The chain recombines TRBV4-1 with TRBJ2-5; the match to TRBD1 covers 7 bases. Germline V gene lookup returns CDR1 MGHRA and CDR2 YSYEKL. V lost 4 bases and J lost 2; bases outside the gene matches: 10. This CDR3 region has 16 residues. The CDR3, as DNA: TGCGCCAGCAGCCTTCGACAGGGAAGCGGTCAAGAGACCCAGTACTTC. Its translation is CASSLRQGSGQETQYF.

The chain has TRBV9 and TRBJ2-1; D may be TRBD2 (5 bases). Deletions cut 0 bases from V and 1 base from J, with 8 bases between. The CDR3 covers 15 residues. Looked up from germline, CDR1 is SGDLS and CDR2 is YYNGEE. The CDR3 loop reads CASSVDGVSYNEQFF. The DNA for the CDR3 is TGTGCCAGCAGCGTAGACGGGGTTTCCTACAATGAGCAGTTCTTC.

This clonotype was seen only a few times. The V gene is TRBV7-2, the J gene TRBJ2-4, with TRBD2 matching 7 bases. V trimming: 1 base; J trimming: 11 bases; junction bases outside the gene matches: 2. This CDR3 is 12 amino acids long. The germline CDR1 and CDR2 sequences are SGHTA and FQGNSA. The DNA of the CDR3 is TGTGCCAGCAGCTTAGGCGGGAGAGTTCAGTACTTC. Residues: CASSLGGRVQYF. Full variable domain (outside the CDR3, taken from reference TRBV7-2 and TRBJ2-4): GAGVSQSPSNKVTEKGKDVELRCDPISGHTALYWYRQSLGQGLEFLIYFQGNSAPDKSGLPSDRFSAERTGGSVSTLTIQRTQQEDSAVYLCASSLGGRVQYFGAGTRLSVL.

This clonotype was counted ten times or more. This chain uses TRBV2 with TRBJ2-7; D not resolved. Trimming took 1 base from V and 4 from J, leaving 8 bases between them. Germline-derived CDR1 and CDR2 are SNHLY and FYNNEI. The CDR3 extends over 13 amino acids. The CDR3 DNA reads as TGTGCCAGCAGTGAAGAAGTACGGTACGAGCAGTACGTC. Its protein product is CASSEEVRYEQYV.

This chain uses TRBV12-5 with TRBJ2-1; 14 nucleotides match TRBD2. The CDR3 runs to 15 residues. Germline CDR1 reads LGHNT; CDR2 reads FRNRAP. V trimming: 5 bases; J trimming: 8 bases; junction bases outside the gene matches: 5. The CDR3 here is CASGSGTSGSYEQFF. As DNA, the CDR3 is TGTGCTAGTGGTAGCGGGACTAGCGGGAGCTATGAGCAGTTCTTC.